This T cell receptor beta chain was captured by sequencing in a study of blood T cell repertoires in COVID-19. Turning to the study itself: The United States, Italy and Spain were the sources of the acute and convalescent COVID-19 samples. T cells, B-cell-depleted T cells, or PBMCs provided the cDNA or gDNA that served as material.

The CDR3 loop spans 15 amino acids. Trimming removed 0 bases from V and 7 bases from J, with 10 bases in between. Germline lookup yields CDR1 LGHDT and CDR2 YNNKEL (reference sequence). Under the authors' procedure: Amplification of reference gene primers provided the estimated nucleated cell counts. Some clones are missing from TCRdb's copy, which holds only in-frame ones; the method was immunoSEQ multiplex PCR. The D gene and trimming were derived from the DNA, and the V and J assignments and clone size from that table. The top ten clones hold approximately 29% of a sample with tens of thousands of clones, around 87% of them seen once.

Sequencing input: peripheral blood. The chain recombines TRBV3-1 (or the pseudogene TRBV3-2) with TRBJ1-6; D not resolved. The TCR comes from a woman of 80 years or more with active or convalescent COVID-19. This CDR3 is CASSQEAGSNSPLHF. CDR3 sequence (DNA): TGTGCCAGCAGCCAAGAGGCAGGATCCAATTCACCCCTCCACTTT.